The 30 T cell receptor beta chains reported below all come from one sample, sequenced in a study of circulating and synovial CD4+ cells in juvenile arthritis. TCRdb's copy holds only in-frame clones and misses some; the assay was immunoSEQ multiplex PCR. Among tens of thousands of clones listed, about 95% were seen once. The sample consisted of CD4+ T cells from blood. The receptors were gathered from a human donor with juvenile idiopathic arthritis.

The V gene is TRBV7-2, the J gene TRBJ1-5; D might be TRBD1 (6 bases). The CDR3 spans 16 residues. Germline values: CDR1 SGHTA, CDR2 FQGNSA. The V and J ends lost 5 bases and 1 base respectively, with 15 bases between them. The CDR3 loop reads CASSPHRVGSNQPQHF. DNA of the CDR3: TGTGCCAGCAGCCCTCACAGGGTTGGGAGCAATCAGCCCCAGCATTTT.

The chain has TRBV7-2 and TRBJ1-1, with 8 bases fitting TRBD1. With 1 base clipped from V and 5 bases from J, the junction kept 9 bases outside the gene matches. The germline V gene has CDR1 SGHTA and CDR2 FQGNSA. There are 16 residues in the CDR3. This CDR3 reads CASSLGLTGGWTEAFF. For the CDR3, the DNA is TGTGCCAGCAGCTTAGGGTTAACAGGGGGATGGACTGAAGCTTTCTTT.

J is TRBJ2-7 and V is TRBV5-6, with TRBD1 as a possible D gene (8 bases). This CDR3 spans 18 amino acids. The V end was cut by 3 bases, the J end by 9 bases, with 31 bases between. Germline assignment: CDR1 SGHDT and CDR2 YYEEEE. CDR3 sequence: CASSSGQGPQHLTGGQYF. CDR3 nucleotide sequence: TGTGCCAGCAGCTCCGGACAGGGTCCCCAGCATCTGACGGGAGGGCAGTACTTC. Filled out from reference TRBV5-6 and TRBJ2-7, the complete variable domain reads DAGVTQSPTHLIKTRGQQVTLRCSPKSGHDTVSWYQQALGQGPQFIFQYYEEEERQRGNFPDRFSGHQFPNYSSELNVNALLLGDSALYLCASSSGQGPQHLTGGQYFGPGTRLTVT.

This chain connects TRBV1 to TRBJ2-1; whether TRBD2, the table's D call, matches the DNA was not checked. TRBV1 constitutes a pseudogene. CDR3 length: 17 residues. The CDR3 protein is CTSSQPELAGGYNEQFF. CDR3 sequence (DNA): TGCACCAGCAGCCAGCCGGAGCTAGCGGGAGGGTACAATGAGCAGTTCTTC.

The V and J genes are TRBV27 and TRBJ2-3; 12 bases map to TRBD1. V dropped 5 bases and J dropped 3; count of bases not matched to a gene: 9. From germline, CDR1 is MNHEY and CDR2 SMNVEV (reference sequence). This CDR3 contains 17 residues. DNA of the CDR3: TGTGCCAGCAGTAAACCCGGGACAGGGGGCACGACAGATACGCAGTATTTT. Amino acid sequence: CASSKPGTGGTTDTQYF.

This chain links TRBV6-1 with TRBJ1-4; TRBD1 matches 11 bases. Trimming removed 2 bases from V and 8 bases from J; junction bases left unmatched: 7. The CDR3 extends over 16 amino acids. Germline V gene lookup returns CDR1 MNHNS and CDR2 SASEGT. In DNA form, the CDR3 reads TGTGCCAGCAGTGAACTAGGGACAGGGGGTACCGAAAAACTGTTTTTT. This codes for CASSELGTGGTEKLFF.

The rearrangement uses TRBV5-5 and TRBJ1-2; perhaps TRBD1 as D (6 bases). CDR3 length: 15 amino acids. The V end was cut by 0 bases, the J end by 3 bases, with 12 bases between. The germline CDR1 and CDR2 sequences are SGHKS and YYEKEE (reference sequence). Written as DNA, the CDR3 is TGTGCCAGCAGCTTGGGAGGGAACAGGGACTATGGCTACACCTTC. Amino acid sequence: CASSLGGNRDYGYTF.

This clone was detected once. This chain connects TRBV7-9 to TRBJ1-2; the D is unclear. Germline CDR1 and CDR2: SEHNR and FQNEAQ (reference sequence). The V and J ends lost 3 bases and 4 bases respectively, with 12 bases between them. The CDR3 has 14 residues. In nucleotides, the CDR3 is TGTGCCAGCAGCTTCCTCGGGGAGATCTATGGCTACACCTTC. It codes for CASSFLGEIYGYTF.

The gene calls are TRBV20-1 and TRBJ2-7, with TRBD1 as a possible D gene (6 bases). Trimming took off 1 base at V and 5 bases at J, with 6 bases between the two ends. The CDR3 consists of 11 residues. The germline V gene has CDR1 DFQATT and CDR2 SNEGSKA (reference sequence). The CDR3: CSARGGHEQYF. The CDR3 bases are TGCAGTGCTAGAGGGGGGCACGAGCAGTACTTC.

The V call is TRBV15, the J call TRBJ1-2; a weak D match, TRBD1 (6 bases). Per the germline V gene, CDR1 is LNHNV and CDR2 is YYDKDF (reference sequence). V gave up 1 base and J gave up 2 bases, with 11 bases separating them. This CDR3 has 15 residues. For the CDR3, the DNA is TGTGCCACCAGCAGAGCAACAGGGACAAACTATGGCTACACCTTC. Amino acids: CATSRATGTNYGYTF.

This chain uses TRBV28 with TRBJ2-5, with 12 bases matching TRBD2. V dropped 0 bases and J dropped 0; count of bases not matched to a gene: 5. Germline CDR1 and CDR2: MDHEN and SYDVKM. CDR3 length equals 18 residues. The CDR3 region is CASSLWASGRADQETQYF. CDR3 DNA: TGTGCCAGCAGTTTATGGGCTAGCGGGAGGGCCGACCAAGAGACCCAGTACTTC.

The chain combines TRBV2 with TRBJ2-7; TRBD2 agrees at 8 bases. The J segment lost 0 bases and the V segment lost 7 bases, leaving 8 bases of the junction unmatched. The CDR3 length is 15 residues. Looked up from germline, CDR1 is SNHLY and CDR2 is FYNNEI. The CDR3 protein is CASIGGAGVSYEQYF. The CDR3 DNA reads as TGTGCCAGCATCGGGGGGGCAGGTGTCTCCTACGAGCAGTACTTC.

The rearrangement joins TRBV9 to TRBJ1-5; 8 bases match TRBD1. V was clipped by 3 bases and J by 1 base; unmatched bases: 3. Germline assignment: CDR1 SGDLS and CDR2 YYNGEE. There are 15 residues in the CDR3. CDR3 coding DNA: TGTGCCAGCAGCGAAGGGGACAGGAGCAATCAGCCCCAGCATTTT. Translated: CASSEGDRSNQPQHF.

The chain joins TRBV7-9 to TRBJ2-3, with 14 bases lining up with TRBD2. V was pared by 5 bases and J by 4 bases, with 2 bases of the junction left unmatched. The CDR3 loop spans 15 amino acids. Germline assignment: CDR1 SEHNR and CDR2 FQNEAQ (reference sequence). CDR3 in DNA: TGTGCCAGCAGCGCGGGACTAGCGGGGGCAGATACGCAGTATTTT. As protein: CASSAGLAGADTQYF. The whole variable domain, filled in from reference TRBV7-9 and TRBJ2-3, reads DTGVSQNPRHKITKRGQNVTFRCDPISEHNRLYWYRQTLGQGPEFLTYFQNEAQLEKSRLLSDRFSAERPKGSFSTLEIQRTEQGDSAMYLCASSAGLAGADTQYFGPGTRLTVL.

This clone was found a few times. The chain couples TRBV6-1 to TRBJ2-7, with D tentatively TRBD2 (7 bases). V dropped 4 bases and J dropped 2 bases, with 12 bases sitting between them. Germline V lookup: CDR1 MNHNS, CDR2 SASEGT. CDR3 length: 14 residues. The CDR3 sequence: CASSVGGVAYEQYF. In DNA, the CDR3 is TGTGCCAGCAGTGTAGGGGGGGTCGCCTACGAGCAGTACTTC.

This clone was picked up one time. The CDR3 DNA is TGCGCCAGCAGCCTGGGGGGCGGGGGCCGCACAGATACGCAGTATTTT. Protein sequence: CASSLGGGGRTDTQYF. The chain couples TRBV4-3 to TRBJ2-3; possible D gene TRBD2, 7 bases. CDR3 length: 16 amino acids. Germline V gives CDR1 LGHNA, CDR2 YSLEER. Trimming took off 4 bases at V and 1 base at J, with 15 bases between the two ends.

The CDR3 reads CASSQGYGYTF. CDR3 DNA: TGTGCCAGCAGTCAGGGTTATGGCTACACCTTC. V gene TRBV28 combines with J gene TRBJ1-2; TRBD1 might be the D (5 bases). Germline lookup yields CDR1 MDHEN and CDR2 SYDVKM. CDR3 length: 11 amino acids. Deletions cut 5 bases from V and 5 bases from J, with 6 bases between.

V usage is TRBV2 and J usage is TRBJ2-7; 9 nucleotides agree with TRBD1. The length of the CDR3 is 14 residues. The V segment lost 6 bases and the J segment 5 bases; nucleotides outside the gene matches: 8. Germline V gene sequence: CDR1 SNHLY, CDR2 FYNNEI. The CDR3 loop reads CASRGLTGGDEQYF. In DNA, the CDR3 is TGTGCCAGCAGGGGACTTACAGGGGGCGACGAGCAGTACTTC.

The chain is built from TRBV7-3 and TRBJ2-2, with D possibly TRBD1 on 6 matching bases. Germline assignment: CDR1 SGHTA and CDR2 FQGTGA. CDR3 size: 14 residues. Trimming left V 8 bases short and J 5 bases short, with 15 bases between. The CDR3 sequence is CASANQGSTGELFF. The CDR3 nucleotides read TGTGCCAGCGCTAATCAGGGGAGTACCGGGGAGCTGTTTTTT.

The chain links TRBV28 to TRBJ1-5; no definite D call. CDR1 is MDHEN, CDR2 SYDVKM, per germline. The CDR3 length is 16 residues. Trimming removed 7 bases at V and 1 base at J, with 17 bases between. CDR3 nucleotides: TGTGCCAGCATGAACCCTGAGGTACAAAGCAATCAGCCCCAGCATTTT. Its protein is CASMNPEVQSNQPQHF.

This chain joins TRBV5-5 and TRBJ1-5, with D maybe TRBD1 (6 bases). Germline lookup yields CDR1 SGHKS and CDR2 YYEKEE (reference sequence). V gave up 4 bases and J gave up 0 bases, with 11 bases separating them. The CDR3 loop spans 15 amino acids. DNA for the CDR3: TGTGCCAGCAGCCGTGGACAGTCTAGCAATCAGCCCCAGCATTTT. Translated: CASSRGQSSNQPQHF.

The V call is TRBV5-1, the J call TRBJ2-1; a weak D match, TRBD1 (6 bases). V gave up 4 bases and J gave up 0 bases, with 11 bases separating them. This CDR3 comprises 15 residues. Looked up from germline, CDR1 is SGHRS and CDR2 is YFSETQ. The chain's CDR3 is CASSPGQNSYNEQFF. The CDR3, as DNA: TGCGCCAGCAGCCCGGGACAAAACTCCTACAATGAGCAGTTCTTC.

This clone was observed once. The chain combines TRBV19 with TRBJ2-1, with 9 bases lining up with TRBD2. The CDR3 sequence is 13 residues long. J was trimmed by 3 bases and V by 8 bases; bases with no gene match: 2. The V gene's germline CDR1 is LNHDA and CDR2 SQIVND (reference sequence). The CDR3 loop is CASGLANYNEQFF. The DNA of the CDR3 is TGTGCCAGTGGACTAGCGAACTACAATGAGCAGTTCTTC.

J is TRBJ2-1 and V is TRBV5-4; D call uncertain. V dropped 1 base and J dropped 6 bases, with 8 bases sitting between them. Germline loops: CDR1 SGHNT, CDR2 YYREEE (reference sequence). The CDR3 sequence is 13 residues long. CDR3 protein: CASSLPSSNEQFF. In nucleotides, the CDR3 is TGTGCCAGCAGCTTGCCCTCCAGCAATGAGCAGTTCTTC.

V and J are TRBV14 and TRBJ1-2; TRBD1 might be the D (6 bases). CDR1 and CDR2 from the germline V gene are SGHDN and FVKESK. This CDR3 has 13 amino acids. V lost 3 bases and J 8 bases, leaving 13 bases between the germline ends. The CDR3 protein is CASSHTLQGGYTF. The CDR3 nucleotides are TGTGCCAGCAGCCATACGCTTCAGGGGGGCTACACCTTC. The full variable domain, its missing parts supplied by reference TRBV14 and TRBJ1-2, is EAGVTQFPSHSVIEKGQTVTLRCDPISGHDNLYWYRRVMGKEIKFLLHFVKESKQDESGMPNNRFLAERTGGTYSTLKVQPAELEDSGVYFCASSHTLQGGYTFGSGTRLTVV.

The chain links TRBV6-5 to TRBJ1-2; 7 bases agree with TRBD1. V was clipped by 5 bases and J by 9 bases; unmatched bases: 12. The V gene's germline CDR1 is MNHEY and CDR2 SVGAGI. The CDR3 length is 14 residues. This CDR3 is CASSAYRGGTSYTF. CDR3 DNA: TGTGCCAGCAGTGCGTACAGGGGAGGTACGAGCTACACCTTC.

The chain recombines TRBV19 with TRBJ1-3, with TRBD1 matching 8 bases. The CDR3 length is 15 residues. Germline V lookup: CDR1 LNHDA, CDR2 SQIVND (reference sequence). The J segment lost 0 bases and the V segment lost 6 bases, leaving 4 bases of the junction unmatched. The CDR3 DNA sequence: TGTGCCAGTAGCGGACAGGGAGACTCTGGAAACACCATATATTTT. Protein sequence: CASSGQGDSGNTIYF.

The rearrangement joins TRBV28 to TRBJ1-5, with TRBD1 matching over 8 bases. There are 14 residues in the CDR3. With V trimmed by 6 bases and J by 6 bases, 7 bases remained unmatched. The germline CDR1 and CDR2 sequences are MDHEN and SYDVKM. The CDR3 protein is CASRYGQGGQPQHF. The CDR3 DNA reads as TGTGCCAGCAGGTACGGACAGGGTGGTCAGCCCCAGCATTTT.

The DNA for the CDR3 is TGTGCCATCAGTGATGGACCGGGAGGTTGGCCCCAGCATTTT. The encoded protein is CAISDGPGGWPQHF. V usage is TRBV10-3 and J usage is TRBJ1-5; D ambiguous. The CDR3 sequence is 14 residues long. The germline gives CDR1 ENHRY, CDR2 SYGVKD. V was cut by 3 bases and J by 9 bases, with 15 bases left in between.

The rearrangement joins TRBV7-3 to TRBJ2-1; 13 bases align to TRBD2. Trimming cost V 6 bases and J 4 bases; bases outside gene matches: 6. The CDR3 contains 16 residues. Germline V lookup: CDR1 SGHTA, CDR2 FQGTGA. The CDR3 DNA sequence: TGTGCCAGCAGTTTAGAGGGACTAGCGGGGTACAATGAGCAGTTCTTC. Encoded protein: CASSLEGLAGYNEQFF.